This T cell receptor beta chain comes out of a study of molecular identifiers for immune sequencing clone quantification. Regarding the study as a whole: Should identical TCR molecules share a barcode, the sizes of highly expanded clones could be underestimated.

TCRdb processed the PCR reads anew with MiXCR; each CDR3 protein has one entry. The sample consists of 250,000 to 400,000 distinct CDR3 sequences, about a fifth of them appearing once. CDR3 size: 13 residues. Germline assignment: CDR1 DFQATT and CDR2 SNEGSKA (reference sequence). This clonotype occurred once. Its antigen is undetermined. A much larger clone differs from this one at a single base, so this may be a read error. The sample comprised naive CD8+ T cells from blood, with Jurkat cell RNA spiked in. The subset was: FACS-sorted CD8+CD4-CCR7+CD45RA+ naive T cells. The chain carries TRBV20-1 and TRBJ2-7, with 7 bases fitting TRBD1. This TCR was recovered from a human donor in good health. Some libraries in this study had Jurkat cell RNA spiked in. The CDR3, as DNA: TGCAGTGCTAGCGACAGGGAAACCTACGGGCAGTACTTC. The encoded protein is CSASDRETYGQYF.